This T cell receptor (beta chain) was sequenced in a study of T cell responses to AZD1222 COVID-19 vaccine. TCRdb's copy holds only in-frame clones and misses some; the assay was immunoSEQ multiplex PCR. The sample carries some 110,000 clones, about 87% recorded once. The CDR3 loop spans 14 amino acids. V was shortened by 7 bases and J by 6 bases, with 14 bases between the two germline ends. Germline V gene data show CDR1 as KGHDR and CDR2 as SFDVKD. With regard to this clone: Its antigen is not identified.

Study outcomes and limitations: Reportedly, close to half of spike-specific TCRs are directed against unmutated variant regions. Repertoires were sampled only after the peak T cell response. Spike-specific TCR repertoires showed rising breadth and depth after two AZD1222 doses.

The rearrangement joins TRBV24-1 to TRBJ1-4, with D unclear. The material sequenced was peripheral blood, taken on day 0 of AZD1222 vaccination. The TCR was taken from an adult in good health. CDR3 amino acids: CATSGRPPDEKLFF. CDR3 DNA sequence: TGTGCCACCAGCGGACGGCCCCCGGATGAAAAACTGTTTTTT.